This passage covers 13 T cell receptor beta chains from one sample sequenced in a study of CD8+ T cells in alopecia areata. RNA extraction and reverse transcription yielded cDNA as sequencing template. TCRdb's table, derived via immunoSEQ multiplex PCR, lists solely in-frame clones and lacks some. The repertoire includes a few hundred thousand clones, more than 60% of them detected once, and 0.95% to 1.5% sits in the top ten. The sample's treatment: oral pan-JAK inhibitor, 5-10 mg twice daily. The sample in question was CD4+ T cells sorted from blood, obtained around week 42, from a patient treated with tofacitinib. The source is a human donor with alopecia areata.

The gene calls are TRBV7-2 and TRBJ1-2; D ambiguous. Trimming took off 4 bases at V and 8 bases at J, with 20 bases between the two ends. The CDR3 length is 15 residues. Per the germline V gene, CDR1 is SGHTA and CDR2 is FQGNSA. The DNA for the CDR3 is TGTGCCAGCAGCTCAACAGCCCCCACTAGAACGGGCTACACCTTC. This encodes CASSSTAPTRTGYTF. Filled out from reference TRBV7-2 and TRBJ1-2, the complete variable domain reads GAGVSQSPSNKVTEKGKDVELRCDPISGHTALYWYRQSLGQGLEFLIYFQGNSAPDKSGLPSDRFSAERTGGSVSTLTIQRTQQEDSAVYLCASSSTAPTRTGYTFGSGTRLTVV.

The genes are TRBV30 and TRBJ2-5; TRBD2 aligns across 9 bases. There are 13 residues in the CDR3. Trimming cost V 6 bases and J 5 bases; bases outside gene matches: 7. Germline loops: CDR1 GTSNPN, CDR2 SVGIG (reference sequence). The CDR3, as DNA: TGTGCCTGTTCTCCTAGCGGGGTTGAGACCCAGTACTTC. Translated, it gives CACSPSGVETQYF.

Turning to this clone: This specimen includes other DNA sequences encoding the same CDR3. J is TRBJ1-1 and V is TRBV29-1, with TRBD1 matching 7 bases. V lost 6 bases to trimming and J lost 0 bases; unmatched junction nucleotides: 1. The germline gives CDR1 SQVTM, CDR2 ANQGSEA. The CDR3 has 12 residues. CDR3 protein: CSVGQMNTEAFF. CDR3 sequence (DNA): TGCAGCGTGGGACAGATGAACACTGAAGCTTTCTTT.

The chain combines TRBV25-1 with TRBJ1-2; 9 bases agree with TRBD1. Per germline, CDR1 MGHDK and CDR2 SYGVNS. CDR3 length equals 16 residues. The J segment lost 4 bases and the V segment lost 2 bases, leaving 8 bases of the junction unmatched. In DNA form, the CDR3 reads TGTGCCAGCAGTGAAACAGGGGGCCCGTCCGGCTATGGCTACACCTTC. As protein: CASSETGGPSGYGYTF.

The chain links TRBV11-1 to TRBJ2-1, with 13 positions matching TRBD2. Germline CDR1 SGHAT, CDR2 FQDESV (reference sequence). The CDR3 consists of 15 residues. The V and J ends lost 3 bases and 6 bases, in that order; junction bases with no gene match: 2. CDR3 in amino acids: CASSFGLAGANEQFF. The CDR3 DNA reads as TGTGCCAGCAGCTTCGGACTAGCGGGGGCCAATGAGCAGTTCTTC.

For the CDR3, the DNA is TGCAGCGTCTCCCAGTCGTACCAAGAGACCCAGTACTTC. Translated, it gives CSVSQSYQETQYF. The V and J genes are TRBV29-1 and TRBJ2-5; D is undetermined. CDR1 is SQVTM, CDR2 ANQGSEA, per germline. V lost 6 bases to trimming and J lost 0 bases, with 11 bases between them. The CDR3 sequence is 13 residues long.

The sample holds a few counts of this clone. This chain connects TRBV6-5 to TRBJ2-3; no clear D. CDR3 size: 12 residues. Per the germline V gene, CDR1 is MNHEY and CDR2 is SVGAGI. V was pared by 6 bases and J by 5 bases, with 9 bases between. The DNA of the CDR3 is TGTGCCAGCAGCCAAGGGCTAGATACGCAGTATTTT. Translated, it gives CASSQGLDTQYF.

The chain links TRBV18 to TRBJ1-1; 8 bases fit TRBD1. Germline CDR1 and CDR2: KGHSH and LQKENI. Trimming took 6 bases from V and 8 from J; bases not matched to a gene: 5. This CDR3 comprises 12 residues. Written as DNA, the CDR3 is TGTGCCAGCTCCACCGGACAGGGCGAAGCTTTCTTT. This gives the protein CASSTGQGEAFF.

The chain employs TRBV6-6 and TRBJ2-7; possible D gene TRBD1, 6 bases. V was trimmed by 5 bases and J by 9 bases, leaving 11 bases between them. Germline V gene data show CDR1 as MNHNY and CDR2 as SVGAGI (reference sequence). The CDR3 has 11 residues. For the CDR3, the DNA is TGTGCCAGCAGTCACAGGGAATCGCAGTACTTC. Translating gives CASSHRESQYF.

The chain couples TRBV6-5 to TRBJ1-5; D may be TRBD1 (6 bases). V lost 6 bases, J lost 7 bases, and 13 bases lay in between. CDR3 size: 13 residues. Germline V gene lookup returns CDR1 MNHEY and CDR2 SVGAGI. CDR3 coding DNA: TGTGCCAGCAGACCACAGGGCTCCCAGCCCCAGCATTTT. Translation: CASRPQGSQPQHF.

This clone was counted a single time. This chain joins TRBV29-1 and TRBJ2-5; D is ambiguous. Per the germline V gene, CDR1 is SQVTM and CDR2 is ANQGSEA. This CDR3 is built from 12 residues. Trimming took off 4 bases at V and 3 bases at J, with 9 bases between the two ends. The CDR3 DNA is TGCAGCGTTGTTACCGAGAAAGAGACCCAGTACTTC. Residues: CSVVTEKETQYF.

A note on this clone: Other DNA sequences of this sample code for an identical CDR3. The chain carries TRBV29-1 and TRBJ1-2; no clear D gene. Trimming removed 1 base from V and 6 bases from J, with 6 bases in between. CDR1 is SQVTM and CDR2 is ANQGSEA in the germline V gene. There are 11 residues in the CDR3. CDR3 in DNA: TGCAGCGTTGAAGGGCCAGATGGCTACACCTTC. The encoded protein is CSVEGPDGYTF.

The V call is TRBV5-1, the J call TRBJ1-2, with TRBD1 identical over 9 bases. Germline-derived CDR1 and CDR2 are SGHRS and YFSETQ. The CDR3 contains 13 residues. Trimming removed 4 bases from V and 6 bases from J; junction bases left unmatched: 4. The CDR3 DNA follows: TGCGCCAGCAGCACAACAGGGGGCGATGGCTACACCTTC. Translation: CASSTTGGDGYTF.